This TCR beta chain is drawn from a study of T cell responses to AZD1222 COVID-19 vaccine. TCRdb's copy holds only in-frame clones and misses some; the assay was immunoSEQ multiplex PCR. The sample lists about 86,000 clones; almost 90% were seen once. The CDR3 runs 14 residues. Germline loops: CDR1 MNHEY, CDR2 SVGAGI. Trimming at V came to 7 bases and at J to 2 bases, leaving 6 bases not matched to a gene. This specimen was peripheral blood, taken 28 days after the second AZD1222 dose. This clonotype was sampled from an adult who received the AZD1222 COVID-19 vaccine. The chain recombines TRBV6-5 with TRBJ2-7; 9 nucleotides align to TRBD2. This chain's CDR3 is CASKTSGGTYEQYF. The CDR3 DNA sequence: TGTGCCAGCAAGACTAGCGGAGGTACCTACGAGCAGTACTTC.